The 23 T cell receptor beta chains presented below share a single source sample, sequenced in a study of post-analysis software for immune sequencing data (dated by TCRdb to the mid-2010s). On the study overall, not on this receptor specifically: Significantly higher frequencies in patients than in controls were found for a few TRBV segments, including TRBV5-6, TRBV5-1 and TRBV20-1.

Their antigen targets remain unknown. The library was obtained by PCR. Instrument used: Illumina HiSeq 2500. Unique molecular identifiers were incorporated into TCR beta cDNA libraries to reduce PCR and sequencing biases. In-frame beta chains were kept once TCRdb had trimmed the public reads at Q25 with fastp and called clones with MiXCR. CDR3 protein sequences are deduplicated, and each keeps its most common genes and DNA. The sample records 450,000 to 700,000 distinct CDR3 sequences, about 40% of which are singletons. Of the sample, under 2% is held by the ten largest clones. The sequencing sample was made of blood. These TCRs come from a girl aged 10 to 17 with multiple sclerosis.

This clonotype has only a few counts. CDR3 sequence (DNA): TGTGCCAGCAGCCAAACCGATGAAAAACTGTTTTTT. Residues: CASSQTDEKLFF. The chain carries TRBV3-1 and TRBJ1-4; D unresolved. The CDR3 has 12 amino acids. CDR1 and CDR2 from the germline V gene are LGHDT and YNNKEL (reference sequence). Trimming cost V 2 bases and J 6 bases, with 4 bases left between them. The variable domain in full, completed from reference TRBV3-1 and TRBJ1-4, reads DTAVSQTPKYLVTQMGNDKSIKCEQNLGHDTMYWYKQDSKKFLKIMFSYNNKELIINETVPNRFSPKSPDKAHLNLHINSLELGDSAVYFCASSQTDEKLFFGSGTQLSVL.

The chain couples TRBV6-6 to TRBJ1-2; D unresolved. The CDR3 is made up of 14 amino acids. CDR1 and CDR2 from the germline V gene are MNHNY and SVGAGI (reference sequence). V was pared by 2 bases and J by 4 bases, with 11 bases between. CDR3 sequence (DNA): TGTGCCAGCAGTTACCTGTCTGAATCCTATGGCTACACCTTC. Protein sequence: CASSYLSESYGYTF.

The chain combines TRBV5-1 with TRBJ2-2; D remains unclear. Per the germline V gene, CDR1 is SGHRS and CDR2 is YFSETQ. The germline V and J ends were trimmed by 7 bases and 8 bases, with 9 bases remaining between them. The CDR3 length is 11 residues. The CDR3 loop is CASASAGELFF. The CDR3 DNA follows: TGCGCCAGCGCTTCGGCGGGGGAGCTGTTTTTT. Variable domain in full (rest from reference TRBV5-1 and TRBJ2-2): KAGVTQTPRYLIKTRGQQVTLSCSPISGHRSVSWYQQTPGQGLQFLFEYFSETQRNKGNFPGRFSGRQFSNSRSEMNVSTLELGDSALYLCASASAGELFFGEGSRLTVL.

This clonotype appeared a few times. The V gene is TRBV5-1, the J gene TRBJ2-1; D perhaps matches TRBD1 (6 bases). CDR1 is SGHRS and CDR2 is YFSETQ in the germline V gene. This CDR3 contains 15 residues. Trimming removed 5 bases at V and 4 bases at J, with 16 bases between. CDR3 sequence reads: CASRVQGGVYNEQFF. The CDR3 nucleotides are TGCGCCAGCAGGGTACAGGGCGGAGTATACAATGAGCAGTTCTTC.

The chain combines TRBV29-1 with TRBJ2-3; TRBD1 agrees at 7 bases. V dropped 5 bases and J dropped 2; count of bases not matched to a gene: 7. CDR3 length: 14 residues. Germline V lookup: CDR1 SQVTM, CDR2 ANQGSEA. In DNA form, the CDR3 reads TGCAGCGTTCTCCCGGGACAGATCACAGATACGCAGTATTTT. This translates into CSVLPGQITDTQYF.

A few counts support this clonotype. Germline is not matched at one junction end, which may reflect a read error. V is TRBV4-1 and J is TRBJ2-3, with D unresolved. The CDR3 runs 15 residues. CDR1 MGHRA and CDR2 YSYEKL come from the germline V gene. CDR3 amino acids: CAGSQEDDDTDTQYF. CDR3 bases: TGCGCCGGCAGCCAAGAGGATGATGACACAGATACGCAGTATTTT.

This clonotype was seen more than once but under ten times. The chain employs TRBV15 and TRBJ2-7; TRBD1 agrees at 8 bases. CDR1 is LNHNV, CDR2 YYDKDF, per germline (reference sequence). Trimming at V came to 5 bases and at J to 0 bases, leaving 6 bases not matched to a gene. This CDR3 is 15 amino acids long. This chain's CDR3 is CATSGGQGPSYEQYF. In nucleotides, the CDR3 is TGTGCCACCAGCGGCGGACAGGGCCCCTCCTACGAGCAGTACTTC.

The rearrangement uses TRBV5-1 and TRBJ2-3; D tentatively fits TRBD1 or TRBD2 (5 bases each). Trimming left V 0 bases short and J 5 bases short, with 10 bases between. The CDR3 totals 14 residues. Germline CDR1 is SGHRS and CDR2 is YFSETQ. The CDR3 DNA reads TGCGCCAGCAGCTTGGGGGACCACGTAGATACGCAGTATTTT. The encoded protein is CASSLGDHVDTQYF.

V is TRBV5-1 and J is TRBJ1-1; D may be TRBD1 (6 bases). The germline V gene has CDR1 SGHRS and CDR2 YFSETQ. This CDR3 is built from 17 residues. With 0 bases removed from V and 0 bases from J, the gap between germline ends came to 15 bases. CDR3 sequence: CASSLETGGGMNTEAFF. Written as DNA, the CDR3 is TGCGCCAGCAGCTTGGAAACAGGTGGGGGCATGAACACTGAAGCTTTCTTT.

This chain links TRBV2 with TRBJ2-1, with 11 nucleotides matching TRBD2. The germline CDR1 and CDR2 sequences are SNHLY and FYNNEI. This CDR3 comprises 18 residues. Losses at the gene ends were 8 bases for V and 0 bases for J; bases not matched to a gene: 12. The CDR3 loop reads CASSLAGTSGFSYNEQFF. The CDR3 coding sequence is TGTGCCAGCTCCCTGGCCGGGACTAGCGGCTTCTCCTACAATGAGCAGTTCTTC.

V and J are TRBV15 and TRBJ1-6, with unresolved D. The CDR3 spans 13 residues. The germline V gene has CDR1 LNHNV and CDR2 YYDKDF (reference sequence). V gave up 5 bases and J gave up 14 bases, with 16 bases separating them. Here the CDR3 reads CATSPPGSSALHF. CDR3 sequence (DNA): TGTGCCACCAGCCCCCCCGGCTCATCAGCCCTCCACTTT.

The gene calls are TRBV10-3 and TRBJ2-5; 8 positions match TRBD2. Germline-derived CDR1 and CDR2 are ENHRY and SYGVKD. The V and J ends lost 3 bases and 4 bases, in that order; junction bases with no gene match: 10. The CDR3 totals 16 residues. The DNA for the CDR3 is TGTGCCATCAGTGAAGGGGCACTAGCGGCCGGAGAGACCCAGTACTTC. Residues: CAISEGALAAGETQYF.

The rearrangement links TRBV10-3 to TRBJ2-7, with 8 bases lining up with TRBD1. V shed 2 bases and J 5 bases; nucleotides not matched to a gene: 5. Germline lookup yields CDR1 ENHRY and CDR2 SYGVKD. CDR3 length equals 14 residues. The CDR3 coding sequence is TGTGCCATCAGTGAGGGACAGGGAATTGACGAGCAGTACTTC. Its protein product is CAISEGQGIDEQYF.

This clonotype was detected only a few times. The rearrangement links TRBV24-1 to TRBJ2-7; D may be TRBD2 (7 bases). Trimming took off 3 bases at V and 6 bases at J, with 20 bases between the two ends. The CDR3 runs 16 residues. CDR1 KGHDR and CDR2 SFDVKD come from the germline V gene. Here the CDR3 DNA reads TGTGCCACCAGTGATCCCCAGGTAGGGGGGGACACCGAGCAGTACTTC. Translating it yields CATSDPQVGGDTEQYF.

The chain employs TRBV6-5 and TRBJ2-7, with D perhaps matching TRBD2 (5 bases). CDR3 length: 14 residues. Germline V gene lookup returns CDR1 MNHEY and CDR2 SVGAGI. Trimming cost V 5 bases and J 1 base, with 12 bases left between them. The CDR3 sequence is CASSSGTFSYEQYF. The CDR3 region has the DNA TGTGCCAGCAGTAGCGGAACCTTTTCCTACGAGCAGTACTTC.

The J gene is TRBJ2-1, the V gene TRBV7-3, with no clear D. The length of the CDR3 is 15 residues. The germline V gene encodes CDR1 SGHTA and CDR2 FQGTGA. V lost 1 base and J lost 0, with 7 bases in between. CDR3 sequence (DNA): TGTGCCAGCAGCTTAATCCTTAGCTCCTACAATGAGCAGTTCTTC. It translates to CASSLILSSYNEQFF.

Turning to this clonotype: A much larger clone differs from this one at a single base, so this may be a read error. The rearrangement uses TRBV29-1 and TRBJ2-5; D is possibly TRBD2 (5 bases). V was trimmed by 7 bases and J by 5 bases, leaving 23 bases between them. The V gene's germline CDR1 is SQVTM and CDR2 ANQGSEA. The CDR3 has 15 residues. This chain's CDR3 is CSGHPSASLGETQYF. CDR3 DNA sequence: TGCAGCGGCCACCCTTCGGCTAGCCTTGGGGAGACCCAGTACTTC.

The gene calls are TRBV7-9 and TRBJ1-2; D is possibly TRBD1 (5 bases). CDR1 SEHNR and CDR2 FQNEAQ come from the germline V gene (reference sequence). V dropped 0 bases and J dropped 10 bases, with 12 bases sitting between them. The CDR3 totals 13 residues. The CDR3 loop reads CASSLAGGSDYTF. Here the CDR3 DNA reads TGTGCCAGCAGCTTAGCGGGGGGTTCAGACTACACCTTC.

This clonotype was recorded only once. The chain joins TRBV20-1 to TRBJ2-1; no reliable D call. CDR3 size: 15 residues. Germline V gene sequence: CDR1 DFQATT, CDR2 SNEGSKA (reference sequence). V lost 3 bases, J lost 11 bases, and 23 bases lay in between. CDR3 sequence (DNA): TGCAGTGCTAGTAGCAGGATCCTACAGAGAGTTCAGCAGTTCTTC. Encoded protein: CSASSRILQRVQQFF.

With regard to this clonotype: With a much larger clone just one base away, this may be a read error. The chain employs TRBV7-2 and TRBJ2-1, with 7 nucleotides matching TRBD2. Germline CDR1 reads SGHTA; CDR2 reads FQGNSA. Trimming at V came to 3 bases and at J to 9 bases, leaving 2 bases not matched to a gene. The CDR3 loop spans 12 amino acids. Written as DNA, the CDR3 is TGTGCCAGCAGCTTGTGGGAGGGTGAGCAGTTCTTC. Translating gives CASSLWEGEQFF. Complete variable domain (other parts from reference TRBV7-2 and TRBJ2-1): GAGVSQSPSNKVTEKGKDVELRCDPISGHTALYWYRQSLGQGLEFLIYFQGNSAPDKSGLPSDRFSAERTGGSVSTLTIQRTQQEDSAVYLCASSLWEGEQFFGPGTRLTVL.

The CDR3, as DNA: TGCAGCGGCCGGGACAGTGGGGAGACCCAGTACTTC. It specifies CSGRDSGETQYF. This chain connects TRBV29-1 to TRBJ2-5; TRBD1 agrees at 7 bases. V gave up 7 bases and J gave up 5 bases; unmatched junction bases: 7. Germline CDR1 SQVTM, CDR2 ANQGSEA. This CDR3 is built from 12 residues.

CDR3 protein: CASSPAPGQGSDTQYF. For the CDR3, the DNA is TGTGCCAGCAGCCCCGCTCCGGGACAGGGGTCCGATACGCAGTATTTT. The V and J genes are TRBV3-1 and TRBJ2-3, with 10 bases matching TRBD1. The CDR3 runs 16 residues. CDR1 and CDR2 (germline): LGHDT, YNNKEL (reference sequence). The V and J ends lost 4 bases and 6 bases, in that order; junction bases with no gene match: 10.

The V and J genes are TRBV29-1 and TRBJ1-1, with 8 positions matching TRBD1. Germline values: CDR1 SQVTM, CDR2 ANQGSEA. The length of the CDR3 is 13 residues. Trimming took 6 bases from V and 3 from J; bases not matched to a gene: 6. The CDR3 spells CSVAGQGHTEAFF. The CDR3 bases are TGCAGCGTCGCCGGACAGGGCCACACTGAAGCTTTCTTT.